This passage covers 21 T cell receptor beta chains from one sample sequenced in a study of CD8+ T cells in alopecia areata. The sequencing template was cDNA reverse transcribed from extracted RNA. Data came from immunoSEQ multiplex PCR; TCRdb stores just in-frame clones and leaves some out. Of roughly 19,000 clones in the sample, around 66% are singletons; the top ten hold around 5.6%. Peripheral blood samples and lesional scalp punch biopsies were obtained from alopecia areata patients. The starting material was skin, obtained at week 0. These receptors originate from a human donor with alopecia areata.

CDR3 bases: TGCAGCGTTGGCGTTGGGCCCTCTTGGAATGAAAAACTGTTTTTT. Its protein is CSVGVGPSWNEKLFF. The chain is built from TRBV29-1 and TRBJ1-4; D is unclear. CDR3 length: 15 residues. V was trimmed by 4 bases and J by 5 bases, leaving 17 bases between them. Germline V gene sequence: CDR1 SQVTM, CDR2 ANQGSEA.

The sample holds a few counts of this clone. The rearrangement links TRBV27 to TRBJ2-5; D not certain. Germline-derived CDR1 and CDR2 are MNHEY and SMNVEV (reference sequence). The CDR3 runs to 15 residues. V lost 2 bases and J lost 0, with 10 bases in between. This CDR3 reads CASSLIWTDQETQYF. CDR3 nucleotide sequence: TGTGCCAGCAGTTTAATTTGGACGGACCAAGAGACCCAGTACTTC.

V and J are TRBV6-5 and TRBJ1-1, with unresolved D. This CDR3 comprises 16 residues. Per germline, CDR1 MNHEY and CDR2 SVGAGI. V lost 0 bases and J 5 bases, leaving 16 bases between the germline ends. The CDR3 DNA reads TGTGCCAGCAGTTACTCCACACCGGGCCCTTTTACTGAAGCTTTCTTT. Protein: CASSYSTPGPFTEAFF.

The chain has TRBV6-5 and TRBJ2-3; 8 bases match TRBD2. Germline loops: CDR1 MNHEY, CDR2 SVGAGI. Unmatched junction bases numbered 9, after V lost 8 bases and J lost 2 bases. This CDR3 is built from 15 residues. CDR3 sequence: CASVERGFNTDTQYF. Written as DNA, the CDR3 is TGTGCCAGCGTAGAGCGGGGGTTTAACACAGATACGCAGTATTTT.

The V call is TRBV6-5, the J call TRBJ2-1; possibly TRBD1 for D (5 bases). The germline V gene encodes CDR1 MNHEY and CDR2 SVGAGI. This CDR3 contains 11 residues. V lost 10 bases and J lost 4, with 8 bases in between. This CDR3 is CATTGYNEQFF. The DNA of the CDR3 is TGTGCCACCACAGGTTACAATGAGCAGTTCTTC.

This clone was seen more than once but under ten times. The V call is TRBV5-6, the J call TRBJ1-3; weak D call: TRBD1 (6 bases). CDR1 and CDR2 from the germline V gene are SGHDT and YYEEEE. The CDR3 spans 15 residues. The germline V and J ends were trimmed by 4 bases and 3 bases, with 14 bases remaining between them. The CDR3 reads CASSNTGTIGNTIYF. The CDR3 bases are TGTGCCAGCAGCAATACAGGGACAATTGGAAACACCATATATTTT.

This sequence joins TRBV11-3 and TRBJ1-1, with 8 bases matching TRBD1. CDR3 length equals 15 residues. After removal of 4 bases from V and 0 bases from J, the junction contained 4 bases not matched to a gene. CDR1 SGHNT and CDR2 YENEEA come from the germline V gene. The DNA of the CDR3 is TGTGCCAGCAGCTCAAGACAGGGGTTGAACACTGAAGCTTTCTTT. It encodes CASSSRQGLNTEAFF.

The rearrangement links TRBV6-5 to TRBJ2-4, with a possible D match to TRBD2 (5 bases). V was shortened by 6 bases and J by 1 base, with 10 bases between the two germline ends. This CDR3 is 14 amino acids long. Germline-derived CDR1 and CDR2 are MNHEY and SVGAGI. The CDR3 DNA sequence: TGTGCCAGCAGCCCCACGGGGGCCAAAAACATTCAGTACTTC. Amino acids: CASSPTGAKNIQYF.

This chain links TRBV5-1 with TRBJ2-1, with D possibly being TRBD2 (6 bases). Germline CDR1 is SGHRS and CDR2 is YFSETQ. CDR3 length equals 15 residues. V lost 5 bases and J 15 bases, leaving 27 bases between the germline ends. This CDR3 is CASSPSRDSSEDLFF. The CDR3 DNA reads TGCGCCAGCAGTCCGTCCCGGGACTCTTCCGAGGACCTGTTCTTC.

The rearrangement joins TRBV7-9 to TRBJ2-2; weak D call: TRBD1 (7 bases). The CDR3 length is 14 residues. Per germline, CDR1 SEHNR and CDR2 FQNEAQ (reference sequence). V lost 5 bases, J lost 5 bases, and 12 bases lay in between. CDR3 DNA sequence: TGTGCCAGCAGCCCCCAGGGGGGTACCGGGGAGCTGTTTTTT. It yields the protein CASSPQGGTGELFF.

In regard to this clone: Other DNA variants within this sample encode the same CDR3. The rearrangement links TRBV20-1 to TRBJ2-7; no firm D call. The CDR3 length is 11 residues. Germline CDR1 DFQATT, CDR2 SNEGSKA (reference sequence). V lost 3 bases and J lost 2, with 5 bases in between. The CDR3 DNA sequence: TGCAGTGCTAGGACCCCCTACGAGCAGTACTTC. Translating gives CSARTPYEQYF.

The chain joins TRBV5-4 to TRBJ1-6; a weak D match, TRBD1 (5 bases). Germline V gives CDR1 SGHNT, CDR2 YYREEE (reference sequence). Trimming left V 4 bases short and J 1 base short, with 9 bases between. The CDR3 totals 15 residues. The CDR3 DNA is TGTGCCAGCAGCCCGGGACGGTCCTATAATTCACCCCTCCACTTT. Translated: CASSPGRSYNSPLHF. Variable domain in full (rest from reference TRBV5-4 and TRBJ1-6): ETGVTQSPTHLIKTRGQQVTLRCSSQSGHNTVSWYQQALGQGPQFIFQYYREEENGRGNFPPRFSGLQFPNYSSELNVNALELDDSALYLCASSPGRSYNSPLHFGNGTRLTVT.

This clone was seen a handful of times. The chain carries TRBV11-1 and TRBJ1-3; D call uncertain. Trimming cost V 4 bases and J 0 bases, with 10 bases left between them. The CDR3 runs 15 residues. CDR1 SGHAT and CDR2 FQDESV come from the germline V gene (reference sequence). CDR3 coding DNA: TGTGCCAGCAGCTCGTACTTCACCTCTGGAAACACCATATATTTT. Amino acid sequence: CASSSYFTSGNTIYF. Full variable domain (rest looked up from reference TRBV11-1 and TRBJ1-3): EAEVAQSPRYKITEKSQAVAFWCDPISGHATLYWYRQILGQGPELLVQFQDESVVDDSQLPKDRFSAERLKGVDSTLKIQPAELGDSAMYLCASSSYFTSGNTIYFGEGSWLTVV.

The CDR3 nucleotides are TGCAGCGTTGGAGGGGTCCTCTTTGAAAACTATGGCTACACCTTC. Residues: CSVGGVLFENYGYTF. This chain links TRBV29-1 with TRBJ1-2, with D tentatively TRBD1 (5 bases). This CDR3 is 15 amino acids long. Germline values: CDR1 SQVTM, CDR2 ANQGSEA. V was clipped by 4 bases and J by 2 bases, with 17 bases between them.

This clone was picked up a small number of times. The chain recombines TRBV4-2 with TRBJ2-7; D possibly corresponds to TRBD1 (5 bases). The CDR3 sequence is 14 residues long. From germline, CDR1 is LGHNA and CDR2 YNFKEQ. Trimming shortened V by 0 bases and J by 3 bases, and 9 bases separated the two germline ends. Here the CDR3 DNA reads TGTGCCAGCAGCCAAGAAGGGGTTTACTACGAGCAGTACTTC. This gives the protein CASSQEGVYYEQYF.

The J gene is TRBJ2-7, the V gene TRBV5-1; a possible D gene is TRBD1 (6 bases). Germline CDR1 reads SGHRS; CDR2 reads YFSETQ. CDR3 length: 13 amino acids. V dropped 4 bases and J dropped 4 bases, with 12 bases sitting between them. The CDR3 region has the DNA TGCGCCAGCAGCATAGGACAGCCTTACGAGCAGTACTTC. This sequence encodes CASSIGQPYEQYF.

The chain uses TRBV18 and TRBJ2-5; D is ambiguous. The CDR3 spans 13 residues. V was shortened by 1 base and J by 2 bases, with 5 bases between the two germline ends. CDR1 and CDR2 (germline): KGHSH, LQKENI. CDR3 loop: CASSPQIQETQYF. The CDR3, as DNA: TGTGCCAGCTCACCACAAATACAAGAGACCCAGTACTTC.

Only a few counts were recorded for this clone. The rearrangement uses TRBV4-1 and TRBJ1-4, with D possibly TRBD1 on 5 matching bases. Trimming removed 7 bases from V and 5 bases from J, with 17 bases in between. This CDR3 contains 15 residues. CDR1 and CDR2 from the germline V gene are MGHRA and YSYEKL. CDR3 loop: CASTITGGVNEKLFF. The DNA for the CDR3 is TGCGCCAGCACCATTACGGGGGGGGTAAATGAAAAACTGTTTTTT.

The CDR3 sequence: CASRSGQPNTEAFF. The CDR3 bases are TGTGCCAGCAGGTCGGGACAGCCGAACACTGAAGCTTTCTTT. The chain links TRBV6-1 to TRBJ1-1; TRBD1 agrees at 7 bases. The CDR3 is 14 amino acids. CDR1 is MNHNS, CDR2 SASEGT, per germline. V shed 6 bases and J 1 base; nucleotides not matched to a gene: 5.

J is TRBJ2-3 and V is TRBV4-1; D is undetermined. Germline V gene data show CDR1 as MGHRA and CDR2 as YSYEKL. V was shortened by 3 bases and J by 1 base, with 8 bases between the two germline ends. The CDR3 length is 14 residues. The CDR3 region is CASSHNIGTDTQYF. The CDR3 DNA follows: TGCGCCAGCAGCCACAACATCGGCACAGATACGCAGTATTTT.

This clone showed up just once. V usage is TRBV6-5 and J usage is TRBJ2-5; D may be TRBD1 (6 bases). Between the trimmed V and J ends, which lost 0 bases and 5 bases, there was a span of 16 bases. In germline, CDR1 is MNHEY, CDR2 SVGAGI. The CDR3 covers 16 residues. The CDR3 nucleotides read TGTGCCAGCAGTTACTCCCTACAGGGATTAGGGGAGACCCAGTACTTC. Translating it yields CASSYSLQGLGETQYF.